These 23 T cell receptor beta chains originate from one sample sequenced in a study of vaccination and CD4 T cells after COVID-19. The treatment: roughly nine-day PBMC culture with coronavirus spike peptide pools or control peptides (ViraFEST assay). Sequenced with the Oncomine TCR Beta short-read assay was DNA taken from cultured CD4+ T cells. MiXCR was run by TCRdb on the PCR reads, yielding one entry per CDR3 protein. The table lists approximately 14,000 distinct CDR3 sequences, roughly 75% of them singletons. The antigens for these receptors are not known. The sequenced sample was CD4+ T cells from blood, cultured in vitro. The receptors derive from a human donor who had recovered from COVID-19.

The chain has TRBV12-3 or TRBV12-4 and TRBJ1-5, with unresolved D. The germline V and J ends were trimmed by 3 bases and 10 bases, with 16 bases remaining between them. CDR3 length: 14 residues. The CDR3 nucleotides are TGTGCCAGCAGTTTTGAGGGAGATATAGGTCCCCAGCATTTT. Translated, it gives CASSFEGDIGPQHF.

In this sample, this clonotype turned up a few times. V and J are TRBV6-5 and TRBJ2-7, with 7 bases fitting TRBD2. Germline assignment: CDR1 MNHEY and CDR2 SVGAGI. J gave up 0 bases and V 2 bases, and 10 bases lay outside the gene matches. The CDR3 runs to 17 residues. CDR3 DNA sequence: TGTGCCAGCAGTTACCTCCGGGGGGACCGACCCTCCTACGAGCAGTACTTC. Its translation is CASSYLRGDRPSYEQYF.

The J gene is TRBJ1-1, the V gene TRBV19; D may be TRBD1 (5 bases). Trimming cost V 8 bases and J 1 base, with 11 bases left between them. From germline, CDR1 is LNHDA and CDR2 SQIVND (reference sequence). The CDR3 has 13 residues. CDR3 sequence (DNA): TGTGCCAGTGAAGCGACAGCGAACACTGAAGCTTTCTTT. Its translation: CASEATANTEAFF.

Only a few counts were recorded for this clonotype. CDR3: CASSYSYLGAYGYTF. The CDR3 DNA is TGTGCCAGCAGTTACTCTTATCTAGGGGCCTATGGCTACACCTTC. The chain is built from TRBV6-5 and TRBJ1-2; D might be TRBD1 (5 bases). Trimming pared 0 bases from V and 4 bases from J, leaving 12 bases between. Germline CDR1 is MNHEY and CDR2 is SVGAGI. CDR3 size: 15 residues.

The rearrangement joins TRBV19 to TRBJ1-5; TRBD1 might be the D (5 bases). V lost 8 bases, J lost 2 bases, and 19 bases lay in between. Germline V gene lookup returns CDR1 LNHDA and CDR2 SQIVND (reference sequence). This CDR3 contains 16 residues. The CDR3: CASAFRPGEGNQPQHF. The CDR3 nucleotides read TGTGCCAGTGCCTTCCGACCGGGGGAGGGCAATCAGCCCCAGCATTTT.

The V call is TRBV20-1, the J call TRBJ2-2, with 10 bases fitting TRBD2. This CDR3 is 17 amino acids long. V dropped 0 bases and J dropped 2; count of bases not matched to a gene: 6. Germline CDR1 and CDR2: DFQATT and SNEGSKA (reference sequence). The CDR3 DNA reads TGCAGTGCTAGAGATCCCCGGACTAGCGGTAACACCGGGGAGCTGTTTTTT. Protein sequence: CSARDPRTSGNTGELFF.

The chain uses TRBV18 and TRBJ2-5; 8 bases match TRBD2. V trimming: 2 bases; J trimming: 0 bases; junction bases outside the gene matches: 5. This CDR3 is 16 amino acids long. Per germline, CDR1 KGHSH and CDR2 LQKENI. CDR3 residues: CASSPISGTYQETQYF. CDR3 nucleotides: TGTGCCAGCTCACCAATTAGCGGGACGTACCAAGAGACCCAGTACTTC. Filled out from reference TRBV18 and TRBJ2-5, the complete variable domain reads NAGVMQNPRHLVRRRGQEARLRCSPMKGHSHVYWYRQLPEEGLKFMVYLQKENIIDESGMPKERFSAEFPKEGPSILRIQQVVRGDSAAYFCASSPISGTYQETQYFGPGTRLLVL.

The genes are TRBV7-2 and TRBJ2-2; D is unclear. Trimming pared 6 bases from V and 2 bases from J, leaving 22 bases between. The CDR3 consists of 18 residues. CDR1 SGHTA and CDR2 FQGNSA come from the germline V gene. CDR3 in DNA: TGTGCCAGCAGTTCCGCCTCGGTACAGCGTATAAACACCGGGGAGCTGTTTTTT. It translates to CASSSASVQRINTGELFF.

This clonotype was observed a few times. The rearrangement links TRBV24-1 to TRBJ2-2, with 8 bases that match TRBD1. The length of the CDR3 is 18 residues. Trimming took 5 bases from V and 7 from J; bases not matched to a gene: 17. Germline loops: CDR1 KGHDR, CDR2 SFDVKD. This CDR3 is CATSGLSGRGRGIGELFF. Written as DNA, the CDR3 is TGTGCCACCAGTGGATTATCGGGCAGGGGGCGCGGGATCGGGGAGCTGTTTTTT.

This sequence joins TRBV15 and TRBJ1-3, with 7 bases aligning to TRBD1. CDR1 is LNHNV and CDR2 is YYDKDF in the germline V gene (reference sequence). The junction had 3 bases not matched to a gene; V was cut back by 4 bases and J by 0 bases. This CDR3 is built from 15 residues. DNA of the CDR3: TGTGCCACCAGCACAGGGGGTCCCTCTGGAAACACCATATATTTT. Protein product: CATSTGGPSGNTIYF.

This chain connects TRBV6-5 to TRBJ1-5, with a weak D call TRBD1 (6 bases). The V end lost 2 bases, the J end lost 12 bases, and 23 bases lay between the germline ends. Per the germline V gene, CDR1 is MNHEY and CDR2 is SVGAGI. The CDR3 sequence is 16 residues long. The CDR3: CASSYVFSGAGRVQHF. CDR3 coding DNA: TGTGCCAGCAGTTACGTTTTTTCAGGGGCGGGGCGGGTCCAGCATTTT.

The rearrangement uses TRBV5-3 and TRBJ2-7; 7 positions agree with TRBD2. TRBV5-3 has ORF status, its function being uncertain. The CDR3 length is 16 residues. The junction had 9 bases not matched to a gene; V was cut back by 0 bases and J by 3 bases. DNA of the CDR3: TGTGCCAGAAGCTTGGAGTCCGCGGGAGCCCACTACGAGCAGTACTTC. Translation: CARSLESAGAHYEQYF.

The sample holds a few counts of this clonotype. The chain employs TRBV6-1 and TRBJ2-7; tentatively, D is TRBD2 (6 bases). Germline V gene data show CDR1 as MNHNS and CDR2 as SASEGT. V lost 6 bases and J lost 0, with 15 bases in between. CDR3 size: 15 residues. This chain's CDR3 is CASRAGWDVSYEQYF. The CDR3 nucleotides are TGTGCCAGCAGGGCGGGGTGGGACGTCTCCTACGAGCAGTACTTC.

The genes are TRBV7-2 and TRBJ1-2; the D is unclear. Germline V gene data show CDR1 as SGHTA and CDR2 as FQGNSA. Deletions cut 5 bases from V and 2 bases from J, with 12 bases between. CDR3 length equals 14 residues. CDR3 in amino acids: CASSLRRWNYGYTF. Here the CDR3 DNA reads TGTGCCAGCAGCCTCCGACGTTGGAACTATGGCTACACCTTC.

CDR3 protein: CASGAGANVLTF. In DNA, the CDR3 is TGTGCCAGCGGAGCTGGGGCCAACGTCCTGACTTTC. The chain couples TRBV6-1 to TRBJ2-6; D is ambiguous. Germline CDR1 MNHNS, CDR2 SASEGT. The V gene lost 8 bases and the J gene lost 2 bases, with 4 bases spanning the gap. This CDR3 is 12 amino acids long.

This chain links TRBV3-1 with TRBJ1-2; possibly TRBD1 for D (6 bases). The CDR3 runs to 15 residues. V was clipped by 4 bases and J by 8 bases, with 20 bases between them. Germline V gene lookup returns CDR1 LGHDT and CDR2 YNNKEL (reference sequence). In nucleotides, the CDR3 is TGTGCCAGCAGCCGAGTTGGACAGAACCCTGGGGGCTACACCTTC. Its protein product is CASSRVGQNPGGYTF.

The genes are TRBV7-2 and TRBJ2-7, with unresolved D. Germline V gene data show CDR1 as SGHTA and CDR2 as FQGNSA. CDR3 length equals 14 residues. Trimming took 1 base from V and 2 from J, leaving 9 bases between them. The chain's CDR3 is CASSLEIPPYEQYF. The DNA for the CDR3 is TGTGCCAGCAGCTTAGAGATTCCACCCTACGAGCAGTACTTC.

The V gene is TRBV19, the J gene TRBJ2-7; 7 nucleotides match TRBD2. Germline CDR1 is LNHDA and CDR2 is SQIVND (reference sequence). The CDR3 extends over 15 amino acids. V lost 7 bases and J lost 0; bases outside the gene matches: 9. The CDR3 DNA reads as TGTGCCAGTACTCAGGACGAGCGGGGCTCCTACGAGCAGTACTTC. Translated: CASTQDERGSYEQYF.

This clonotype was counted only a few times. The chain links TRBV19 to TRBJ2-6; the D is unclear. The CDR3 covers 14 residues. The germline gives CDR1 LNHDA, CDR2 SQIVND (reference sequence). V gave up 6 bases and J gave up 1 base, with 7 bases separating them. DNA of the CDR3: TGTGCCAGTAGAACTGTGTCTGGGGCCAACGTCCTGACTTTC. Amino acid sequence: CASRTVSGANVLTF.

The chain employs TRBV7-2 and TRBJ2-2; D is uncertain. V lost 1 base, J lost 5 bases, and 8 bases lay in between. The CDR3 length is 14 residues. Per germline, CDR1 SGHTA and CDR2 FQGNSA. CDR3 DNA: TGTGCCAGCAGCTTAGTGGCGGTAACCGGGGAGCTGTTTTTT. It yields the protein CASSLVAVTGELFF.

The CDR3, as DNA: TGCAGTGCCAGCCCCCGAACAGGGTCTAACTATGGCTACACCTTC. It is translated as CSASPRTGSNYGYTF. The rearrangement uses TRBV20-1 and TRBJ1-2; perhaps TRBD1 as D (6 bases). The V end was cut by 6 bases, the J end by 0 bases, with 17 bases between. Germline V CDR1 and CDR2: DFQATT, SNEGSKA (reference sequence). The CDR3 has 15 amino acids.

The V gene is TRBV19, the J gene TRBJ1-3; D is possibly TRBD1 (5 bases). This CDR3 contains 14 residues. Germline CDR1 reads LNHDA; CDR2 reads SQIVND (reference sequence). Trimming shortened V by 6 bases and J by 0 bases, and 9 bases separated the two germline ends. The CDR3 nucleotides read TGTGCCAGTAGCAGACAGTTCTCTGGAAACACCATATATTTT. Translated, it gives CASSRQFSGNTIYF.

The chain employs TRBV30 and TRBJ2-5; tentative D call: TRBD2 (6 bases). The germline V and J ends were trimmed by 0 bases and 7 bases, with 12 bases remaining between them. Germline V gene lookup returns CDR1 GTSNPN and CDR2 SVGIG (reference sequence). The CDR3 runs to 13 residues. The CDR3 spells CAWSVAGRRTQYF. The CDR3 nucleotides are TGTGCCTGGAGTGTAGCGGGTAGAAGGACCCAGTACTTC.